The 25 T cell receptor beta chains listed next were all sequenced from one sample in a study of blood T cells in healthy people across ages. Using a J-beta primer mix together with a sample-barcoded 5' primer, a second PCR was run for about 7 to 12 cycles. TCRdb passed the 5' RACE reads through MiXCR, listing each CDR3 protein once. The table shows hundreds of thousands of distinct CDR3 sequences, with roughly 60% occurring only once. The sequencing input was blood. All receptors derive from a man aged 30 to 45 in good health.

There are a few counts of this clonotype. This chain uses TRBV18 with TRBJ2-7; D remains ambiguous. Germline V CDR1 and CDR2: KGHSH, LQKENI. V was shortened by 2 bases and J by 1 base, with 6 bases between the two germline ends. This CDR3 is built from 13 residues. Here the CDR3 reads CASSPVRSYEQYF. For the CDR3, the DNA is TGTGCCAGCTCACCAGTTCGGTCCTACGAGCAGTACTTC.

The chain combines TRBV6-6 with TRBJ2-2; 7 nucleotides agree with TRBD1. The length of the CDR3 is 13 residues. Germline values: CDR1 MNHNY, CDR2 SVGAGI (reference sequence). V lost 7 bases to trimming and J lost 6 bases; unmatched junction nucleotides: 5. The CDR3 DNA follows: TGTGCCAGCACCGACAGGGCGGCCGGGGAGCTGTTTTTT. It translates to CASTDRAAGELFF.

J is TRBJ2-7 and V is TRBV20-1; D is possibly TRBD2 (5 bases). The CDR3 spans 15 residues. The V end lost 0 bases, the J end lost 1 base, and 13 bases lay between the germline ends. CDR1 DFQATT and CDR2 SNEGSKA come from the germline V gene (reference sequence). The DNA for the CDR3 is TGCAGTGCTAGAGAGGCTTCTAGCCTGTCCTACGAGCAGTACTTC. Its translation is CSAREASSLSYEQYF.

The chain uses TRBV29-1 and TRBJ2-1, with TRBD1 as a possible D gene (6 bases). TRBJ2-7 matches the DNA end more closely, so the J call is doubtful. This CDR3 comprises 12 residues. The germline CDR1 and CDR2 sequences are SQVTM and ANQGSEA. CDR3 in amino acids: CSVGGLYNEQYF. The CDR3, as DNA: TGCAGCGTTGGGGGGCTCTACAATGAGCAGTACTTC.

The rearrangement uses TRBV27 and TRBJ2-4; D perhaps matches TRBD2 (6 bases). The end of the DNA is better explained by TRBJ2-7, so the J call may be wrong. The germline V gene encodes CDR1 MNHEY and CDR2 SMNVEV (reference sequence). The CDR3 has 15 amino acids. The CDR3 reads CASSLRGIRTYEQYF. The CDR3 DNA is TGTGCCAGCAGTTTGCGGGGTATTAGAACCTACGAGCAGTACTTC.

This chain uses TRBV7-2 with TRBJ1-2; a weak D match, TRBD1 (5 bases). The CDR3 covers 15 residues. V lost 5 bases to trimming and J lost 7 bases, with 20 bases between them. CDR1 and CDR2 (germline): SGHTA, FQGNSA. As DNA, the CDR3 is TGTGCCAGCAGCCTAACGCAGACAGAGAGCTCTGGCTACACCTTC. This translates into CASSLTQTESSGYTF.

The rearrangement uses TRBV3-1 and TRBJ1-2, with D perhaps matching TRBD1 (5 bases). Trimming left V 0 bases short and J 7 bases short, with 24 bases between. CDR3 length: 18 amino acids. Germline V lookup: CDR1 LGHDT, CDR2 YNNKEL (reference sequence). CDR3 residues: CASSQEALLGAGKTGYTF. DNA for the CDR3: TGTGCCAGCAGCCAAGAAGCCCTACTTGGGGCAGGGAAAACTGGCTACACCTTC. The full variable domain, completed using reference TRBV3-1 and TRBJ1-2, is DTAVSQTPKYLVTQMGNDKSIKCEQNLGHDTMYWYKQDSKKFLKIMFSYNNKELIINETVPNRFSPKSPDKAHLNLHINSLELGDSAVYFCASSQEALLGAGKTGYTFGSGTRLTVV.

The chain employs TRBV7-2 and TRBJ2-5; TRBD2 is a possible D gene (7 bases). CDR1 SGHTA and CDR2 FQGNSA come from the germline V gene. The V end was cut by 6 bases, the J end by 2 bases, with 19 bases between. CDR3 length: 16 amino acids. The CDR3 sequence: CASRRLAGASQETQYF. The CDR3 DNA follows: TGTGCCAGCAGGAGGCTCGCGGGGGCCTCTCAAGAGACCCAGTACTTC.

Comments on this clonotype: This may come from a read error, since a much larger clone is one base off. The V call is TRBV4-2, the J call TRBJ2-3; TRBD2 matches at 12 bases. The CDR3 is 16 amino acids. Germline loops: CDR1 LGHNA, CDR2 YNFKEQ. The CDR3 is CASSQEWTSGTDMQYF. The CDR3, as DNA: TGTGCCAGCAGCCAAGAGTGGACTAGCGGGACAGATATGCAGTATTTT.

This chain connects TRBV11-2 to TRBJ2-5; a weak D match, TRBD2 (6 bases). The V end lost 5 bases, the J end lost 9 bases, and 19 bases lay between the germline ends. The CDR3 has 14 residues. Germline values: CDR1 SGHAT, CDR2 FQNNGV. CDR3 loop: CASSKGRGYEAQYF. CDR3 sequence (DNA): TGTGCCAGCAGCAAAGGACGGGGGTATGAGGCCCAGTACTTC. Based on the CDR3 plus reference TRBV11-2 and TRBJ2-5, the full variable domain is EAGVAQSPRYKIIEKRQSVAFWCNPISGHATLYWYQQILGQGPKLLIQFQNNGVVDDSQLPKDRFSAERLKGVDSTLKIQPAKLEDSAVYLCASSKGRGYEAQYFGPGTRLLVL.

The rearrangement links TRBV7-6 to TRBJ1-6; D unresolved. The CDR3 totals 12 residues. From germline, CDR1 is SGHVS and CDR2 FNYEAQ. The ends were cut back, 2 bases at V and 9 bases at J, with 5 bases in the middle. CDR3 sequence reads: CASSLPGSPLHF. DNA of the CDR3: TGTGCCAGCAGCTTACCAGGTTCACCCCTCCACTTT.

This clonotype was counted only a few times. The rearrangement links TRBV27 to TRBJ2-7, with 7 bases matching TRBD2. This CDR3 has 14 residues. Germline assignment: CDR1 MNHEY and CDR2 SMNVEV (reference sequence). Trimming at V came to 5 bases and at J to 12 bases, leaving 16 bases not matched to a gene. CDR3 loop: CASSPWWEGTQLYF. CDR3 sequence (DNA): TGTGCCAGCAGTCCCTGGTGGGAGGGGACCCAATTGTACTTC.

Here the CDR3 reads CAISDYQGALDLRYYEQYF. Written as DNA, the CDR3 is TGTGCCATCAGTGATTATCAGGGGGCATTGGACCTGAGATACTACGAGCAGTACTTC. This chain joins TRBV10-3 and TRBJ2-7; TRBD1 agrees at 8 bases. The CDR3 loop spans 19 amino acids. V lost 3 bases, J lost 3 bases, and 19 bases stayed unmatched. Germline V gene sequence: CDR1 ENHRY, CDR2 SYGVKD.

This clonotype was counted between two and nine times. This chain joins TRBV15 and TRBJ1-2, with 9 bases identical to TRBD1. Germline CDR1 is LNHNV and CDR2 is YYDKDF (reference sequence). The CDR3 consists of 17 residues. V lost 0 bases to trimming and J lost 0 bases; unmatched junction nucleotides: 5. The chain's CDR3 is CATSRDKGQGANYGYTF. CDR3 coding DNA: TGTGCCACCAGCAGAGATAAGGGACAGGGAGCTAACTATGGCTACACCTTC. The whole variable domain, filled in from reference TRBV15 and TRBJ1-2, reads DAMVIQNPRYQVTQFGKPVTLSCSQTLNHNVMYWYQQKSSQAPKLLFHYYDKDFNNEADTPDNFQSRRPNTSFCFLDIRSPGLGDTAMYLCATSRDKGQGANYGYTFGSGTRLTVV.

V gene TRBV4-2 combines with J gene TRBJ2-4; perhaps TRBD2 as D (5 bases). The DNA end is more similar to TRBJ2-5, so the J call may be wrong. CDR1 and CDR2 (germline): LGHNA, YNFKEQ. There are 14 residues in the CDR3. Here the CDR3 DNA reads TGTGCCAGCAGCCAGGGAGTCTTCCAAGAGACCCAGTACTTC. Protein: CASSQGVFQETQYF.

This clonotype was picked up a small number of times. The chain couples TRBV2 to TRBJ2-5; a weak D match, TRBD1 (6 bases). Germline CDR1 SNHLY, CDR2 FYNNEI. The CDR3 loop spans 13 amino acids. V was pared by 8 bases and J by 11 bases, with 21 bases between. The CDR3 sequence is CASAPNLQGGQYF. As DNA, the CDR3 is TGTGCCAGCGCACCAAATTTACAGGGCGGTCAGTACTTC.

This chain links TRBV24-1 with TRBJ2-2, with 9 bases identical to TRBD1. Trimming took 5 bases from V and 3 from J; bases not matched to a gene: 3. This CDR3 region has 15 residues. Per germline, CDR1 KGHDR and CDR2 SFDVKD. The chain's CDR3 is CATSVRDRDTGELFF. The CDR3 DNA follows: TGTGCCACCAGTGTCCGGGACAGGGACACCGGGGAGCTGTTTTTT.

The chain combines TRBV12-3 or TRBV12-4 with TRBJ1-2, with D perhaps TRBD1 (5 bases). Trimming shortened V by 3 bases and J by 3 bases, and 11 bases separated the two germline ends. The CDR3 has 14 residues. CDR3 DNA: TGTGCCAGCAGTTTGGCAGGGATCGACTATGGCTACACCTTC. Its translation: CASSLAGIDYGYTF.

CDR3 bases: TGCAGCGTTCGGGACTCTGGGGCCAACGTCCTGACTTTC. Protein sequence: CSVRDSGANVLTF. The chain recombines TRBV29-1 with TRBJ2-6; TRBD2 is a possible D gene (5 bases). Germline V gene data show CDR1 as SQVTM and CDR2 as ANQGSEA. The CDR3 contains 13 residues. Trimming stripped 5 bases from V and 0 bases from J, with 5 bases between.

This clonotype was seen a handful of times. The genes are TRBV4-3 and TRBJ2-7; TRBD2 agrees at 7 bases. This CDR3 is built from 15 residues. CDR1 LGHNA and CDR2 YSLEER come from the germline V gene. V lost 1 base, J lost 4 bases, and 7 bases stayed unmatched. Here the CDR3 DNA reads TGCGCCAGCAGCCAAGCAAGCGGGATTGGATACGAGCAGTACTTC. Translating gives CASSQASGIGYEQYF.

The rearrangement joins TRBV7-3 to TRBJ2-6; D is unclear. This CDR3 has 17 residues. CDR1 is SGHTA and CDR2 is FQGTGA in the germline V gene. V was pared by 1 base and J by 1 base, with 11 bases between. The CDR3 region has the DNA TGTGCCAGCAGCTTAATGGCCCTTGGGTCTGGGGCCAACGTCCTGACTTTC. Translating it yields CASSLMALGSGANVLTF. Full variable domain (rest looked up from reference TRBV7-3 and TRBJ2-6): GAGVSQTPSNKVTEKGKYVELRCDPISGHTALYWYRQSLGQGPEFLIYFQGTGAADDSGLPNDRFFAVRPEGSVSTLKIQRTERGDSAVYLCASSLMALGSGANVLTFGAGSRLTVL.

In its sample, this clonotype was seen a few times. This chain joins TRBV20-1 and TRBJ2-4; D gene ambiguous. Trimming stripped 5 bases from V and 0 bases from J, with 17 bases between. The germline V gene has CDR1 DFQATT and CDR2 SNEGSKA (reference sequence). The CDR3 is made up of 16 amino acids. The CDR3: CSAEGGAGRAKNIQYF. The CDR3 DNA sequence: TGCAGTGCTGAAGGTGGAGCAGGAAGAGCCAAAAACATTCAGTACTTC.

This chain uses TRBV2 with TRBJ2-2; a possible D gene is TRBD1 (5 bases). There are 15 residues in the CDR3. In germline, CDR1 is SNHLY, CDR2 FYNNEI. V dropped 3 bases and J dropped 2 bases, with 10 bases sitting between them. The CDR3 sequence: CASSESRANTGELFF. For the CDR3, the DNA is TGTGCCAGCAGTGAGAGCAGGGCCAACACCGGGGAGCTGTTTTTT.

The chain recombines TRBV20-1 with TRBJ1-1, with D unresolved. Germline CDR1 and CDR2: DFQATT and SNEGSKA (reference sequence). The V end lost 6 bases, the J end lost 10 bases, and 15 bases lay between the germline ends. The CDR3 extends over 11 amino acids. This chain's CDR3 is CSAGSGMRAFF. DNA of the CDR3: TGCAGTGCCGGGTCGGGGATGCGAGCTTTCTTT.

The CDR3 sequence is CSVEEGGGLGEQFF. CDR3 DNA: TGCAGCGTTGAAGAAGGCGGAGGGCTTGGTGAGCAGTTCTTC. V gene TRBV29-1 combines with J gene TRBJ2-1; D might be TRBD2 (6 bases). CDR1 is SQVTM, CDR2 ANQGSEA, per germline. This CDR3 is built from 14 residues. Trimming removed 0 bases from V and 9 bases from J, with 15 bases in between.